This T cell receptor (beta chain) is drawn from a study of T cell responses to AZD1222 COVID-19 vaccine. Findings of the study overall: Repertoire samples came only from after the peak T cell response.

The table came from immunoSEQ multiplex PCR; TCRdb's copy has only in-frame clones and leaves some out. The sample contains around 140,000 clones, 85% to 90% of which appear only once. With regard to this clone: Its specificity is unknown.

CDR1 is MNHNY, CDR2 SVGAGI, per germline (reference sequence). The CDR3 has 15 residues. With 0 bases removed from V and 4 bases from J, the gap between germline ends came to 12 bases. Sequencing was performed on peripheral blood, taken on day 0 of AZD1222 vaccination. The clonotype was recovered from an adult in good health. The V and J genes are TRBV6-6 and TRBJ1-2, with D possibly TRBD1 on 5 matching bases. The CDR3 nucleotides read TGTGCCAGCAGTTACTCTAGTGGGGCGGGCTATGGCTACACCTTC. This encodes CASSYSSGAGYGYTF.